This TCR beta chain came from a study of regulatory T cells in long-lasting Graves disease (dated by TCRdb to about 2021). Turning to the overall study: Antithyroid drugs had been taken for less than 3 months by newly diagnosed Graves' disease patients. TCR sequencing covered roughly 13 persistent and approximately 20 newly diagnosed Graves' disease patients, 33 samples in total. The study took place in China and was registered as a clinical trial. Persistent Graves' disease patients were compared with newly diagnosed Graves' disease patients by peripheral blood TCR sequencing and RNA sequencing.

The library was generated by multiplex PCR. TCRdb shows the sequencer as Illumina HiSeq 4000. To build TCR beta libraries, CDR3 regions were amplified by Arm-PCR using iRepertoire HTBI primers. Before sequencing, the PCR products went through gel purification. Regarding the original processing steps: Across samples, approximately 68 TRBV and 15 or so TRBJ segments were identified and used for gene usage analysis of CDR3 amino acid clonotypes. COPE and FqMerger were used to merge filtered high-quality paired reads into contigs. Contigs were aligned with BLAST to IMGT TRBV, TRBD and TRBJ reference genes, and CDR3 was defined per IMGT. Any clonotype with a frequency above 0.1% was classified as a highly expanded clone. Repertoire diversity was measured by Shannon entropy, and V-J evenness by the Gini coefficient. A clonotype found in more than one individual was treated as public. TCRdb reprocessed the public reads (quality trimming at Q25 with fastp, clone calling with MiXCR) and kept in-frame beta chains. Merged by CDR3 protein, the rows form single entries marked with the most common genes and DNA. For this entry, the V and J calls and clone size follow TCRdb and not the study's own pipeline. This sample lists about 520,000 distinct CDR3 sequences; 12% were detected once. Roughly 8.9% of the sample belongs to the ten largest clones.

This clonotype was counted ten times or more. The specificity of this receptor is unknown. Base qualities are not at hand, and no much larger clone is one base apart. Taken with the paper, the label for time point translates to: newly diagnosed GD, antithyroid drugs for less than 3 months. RNA was extracted from PBMCs in TRIzol for both TCR sequencing and RNA sequencing. The diagnosis of Graves' disease was made according to American Thyroid Association guidelines. The patients came from an endocrinology department in Xi'an, China. Each patient gave 8.5 to 9.5 milliliters of peripheral blood, collected in an EDTA anticoagulant tube. Ficoll Paque Plus density gradient separation was used to isolate PBMCs, and no further T cell sorting was performed. An Agilent 2100 Bioanalyzer and agarose gel were used to check RNA quality, and a NanoDrop 2000 was used to measure RNA concentration. The study at large found these results: The authors acknowledged the small sample size as a limitation that may reduce accuracy. Persistent Graves' disease patients showed lower TCR Shannon entropy and fewer highly expanded clones than newly diagnosed patients, suggesting clonal expansion. Patients with persistent disease shared more public clonotypes (about 2,900) than newly diagnosed patients did (approximately 1,000). The study examined only peripheral blood because the primary lesion, thyroid tissue, could not be accessed. Sequencing and analysis were restricted to the TCR beta chain.

These data were also filed under a second study, of T cells in Graves' hyperthyroidism and ophthalmopathy. Reported in the second study: Graves' hyperthyroidism was defined as stable when no progression to ophthalmopathy occurred over 18 months of follow-up. Hyperthyroidism patients were newly diagnosed, had a disease duration of under 2 months, and were aged 18 to 65 years. The study excluded patients with uncontrolled infections, other autoimmune diseases, pregnancy or lactation. Diagnoses were established on the basis of clinical symptoms, serum thyroxine and TRAb, thyroid ultrasound, and orbital computed tomography. The first round of RT-PCR for the TCR CDR3 was performed with the HTBI primer set and the Qiagen OneStep RT-PCR kit. Blood samples also contained most of the expanded thyroid clonotypes (frequency above 0.001), which suggests that blood repertoires may reflect thyroid immune responses. Ophthalmopathy was separated from stable hyperthyroidism by a 13 V-J signature model, with 85% to 90% sensitivity and 81% to 83% specificity obtained in cross-validation and 80%/75% obtained in testing. In validation, progression to ophthalmopathy was predicted by the model with 65% to 71% sensitivity and 72% to 80% specificity, a median of roughly 6.4 months before onset. TCR V-J signatures able to tell the groups apart were searched for in a discovery cohort of 100 patients, of whom 40 to 45 had Graves' ophthalmopathy and roughly 58 had stable Graves' hyperthyroidism. An independent validation cohort of about 20 hyperthyroidism patients and 15 or so patients who later progressed to ophthalmopathy tested prospective prediction of ophthalmopathy. The 100 discovery patients were divided at random into training and test sets in a 7:3 ratio. In about 6 Graves' hyperthyroidism patients, the study also compared T-cell repertoires from thyroid tissue with T-cell repertoires from blood. Following sampling, methimazole starting at 30 mg daily was given to hyperthyroidism patients, and high-dose intravenous methylprednisolone was given to ophthalmopathy patients. Libraries were constructed in a second round of multiplex PCR, after which size selection and purification were performed. Libraries were sequenced paired-end with 100 bp reads on an Illumina HiSeq2000. SOAPnuke was used to process the raw data, removing reads that contained adapters or uncalled bases, had a mean Phred below 15, or lacked an exact match to the constant primer or identifier. COPE v1.2.5 was used to merge the high-quality paired reads, and each unique nucleotide sequence was defined as a clonotype. Clonotypes were aligned to IMGT TRBV, TRBD and TRBJ reference segments using MiTCR v1.1. Analysis was restricted to V-J combinations with a frequency above 0.0001, which covered 98% to 99.2% of repertoires. A TCS score was defined as the ratio between F50 (clonal expansion) and ExV (chaos), using BLOSUM62-based TCRdist between CDR3 peptides within each V-J. Welch's t-statistics and random forest reduced approximately 520 V-J features to 10 to 15, which were used in a naive Bayes classifier (R e1071). No statistical method was used to set the sample size in advance, and investigators knew the group allocation. The paper reports TCR Vbeta CDR3 sequencing of 135 peripheral blood samples: around 45 ophthalmopathy, approximately 74 hyperthyroidism and around 17 progressor patients.

The clonotype was recovered from a woman aged 25 to 39 with Graves disease. Donor details come from another sample of the same person, matched by shared clones. The input for sequencing was peripheral blood mononuclear cells (PBMCs), taken at new diagnosis, from a patient treated with antithyroid drugs.

The CDR3 loop reads CASSAATTQWEKLFF. The DNA sequence is TGTGCCAGCAGCGCAGCGACAACTCAATGGGAAAAACTGTTTTTT. The chain is assembled from TRBV7-2 and TRBJ1-4; the D gene cannot be resolved reliably. Counted from cysteine to phenylalanine, this CDR3 has 15 amino acids. This entry keeps only the CDR3 DNA: 45 bases, framed from base 1. The germline V gene encodes CDR1 SGHTA and CDR2 FQGNSA. The trim is 5 bases for V and 8 bases for J, with a gap of 18 bases between the germline ends.